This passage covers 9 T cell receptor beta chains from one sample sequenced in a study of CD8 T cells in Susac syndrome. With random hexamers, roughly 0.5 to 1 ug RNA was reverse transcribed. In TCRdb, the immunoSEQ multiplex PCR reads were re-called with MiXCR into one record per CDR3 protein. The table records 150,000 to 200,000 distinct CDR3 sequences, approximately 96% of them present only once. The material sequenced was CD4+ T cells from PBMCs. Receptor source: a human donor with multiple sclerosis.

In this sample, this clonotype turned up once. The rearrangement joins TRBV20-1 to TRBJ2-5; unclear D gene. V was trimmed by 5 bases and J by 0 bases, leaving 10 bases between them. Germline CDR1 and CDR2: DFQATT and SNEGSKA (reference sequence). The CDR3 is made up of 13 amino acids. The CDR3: CSAFRTHQETQYF. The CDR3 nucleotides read TGCAGTGCTTTTCGGACCCACCAAGAGACCCAGTACTTC.

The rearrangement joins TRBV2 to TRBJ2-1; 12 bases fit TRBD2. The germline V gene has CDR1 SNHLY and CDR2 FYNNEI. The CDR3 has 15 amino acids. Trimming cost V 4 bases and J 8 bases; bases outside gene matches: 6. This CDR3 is CASSVPGLAGDEQFF. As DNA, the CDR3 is TGTGCCAGCAGTGTTCCGGGACTAGCGGGCGATGAGCAGTTCTTC. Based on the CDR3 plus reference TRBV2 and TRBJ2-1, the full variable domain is EPEVTQTPSHQVTQMGQEVILRCVPISNHLYFYWYRQILGQKVEFLVSFYNNEISEKSEIFDDQFSVERPDGSNFTLKIRSTKLEDSAMYFCASSVPGLAGDEQFFGPGTRLTVL.

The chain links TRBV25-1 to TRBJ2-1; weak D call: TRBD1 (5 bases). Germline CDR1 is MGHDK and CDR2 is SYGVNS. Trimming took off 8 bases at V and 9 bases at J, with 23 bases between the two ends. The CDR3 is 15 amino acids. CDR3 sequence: CASSPIRTQEIEQFF. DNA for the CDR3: TGTGCCAGCTCCCCAATCCGGACACAAGAAATTGAGCAGTTCTTC.

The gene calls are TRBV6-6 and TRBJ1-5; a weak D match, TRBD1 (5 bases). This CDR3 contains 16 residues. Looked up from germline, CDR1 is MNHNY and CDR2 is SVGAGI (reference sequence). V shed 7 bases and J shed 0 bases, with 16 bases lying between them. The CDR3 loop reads CASTHDRPYSNQPQHF. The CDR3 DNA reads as TGTGCCAGCACCCATGACAGACCCTATAGCAATCAGCCCCAGCATTTT.

CDR3 bases: TGCAGCGGGAAGGGACAGGCCCTAAATACGCAGTATTTT. This encodes CSGKGQALNTQYF. The V call is TRBV29-1, the J call TRBJ2-3; 8 bases are a match to TRBD1. The germline V gene has CDR1 SQVTM and CDR2 ANQGSEA. Trimming cost V 7 bases and J 7 bases; bases outside gene matches: 10. The CDR3 totals 13 residues.

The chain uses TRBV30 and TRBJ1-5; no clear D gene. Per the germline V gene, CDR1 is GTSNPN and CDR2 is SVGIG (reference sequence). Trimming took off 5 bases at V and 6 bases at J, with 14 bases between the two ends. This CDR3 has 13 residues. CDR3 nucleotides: TGTGCCTGGGAAGGTGGCGGAGGTCAGCCCCAGCATTTT. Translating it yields CAWEGGGGQPQHF.

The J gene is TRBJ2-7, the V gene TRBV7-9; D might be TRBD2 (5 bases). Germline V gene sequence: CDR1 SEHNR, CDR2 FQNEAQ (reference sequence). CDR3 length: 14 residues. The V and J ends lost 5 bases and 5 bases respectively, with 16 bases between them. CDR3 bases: TGTGCCAGCAGCCTAATTAGAGGTAGCGACGAGCAGTACTTC. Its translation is CASSLIRGSDEQYF. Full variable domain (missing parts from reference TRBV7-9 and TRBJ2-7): DTGVSQNPRHKITKRGQNVTFRCDPISEHNRLYWYRQTLGQGPEFLTYFQNEAQLEKSRLLSDRFSAERPKGSFSTLEIQRTEQGDSAMYLCASSLIRGSDEQYFGPGTRLTVT.

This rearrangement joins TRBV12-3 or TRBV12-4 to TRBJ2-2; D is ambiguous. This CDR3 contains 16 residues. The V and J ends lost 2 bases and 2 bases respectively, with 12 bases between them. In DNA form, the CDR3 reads TGTGCCAGCAGTTTACTTGGCACCTCAAACACCGGGGAGCTGTTTTTT. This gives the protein CASSLLGTSNTGELFF.

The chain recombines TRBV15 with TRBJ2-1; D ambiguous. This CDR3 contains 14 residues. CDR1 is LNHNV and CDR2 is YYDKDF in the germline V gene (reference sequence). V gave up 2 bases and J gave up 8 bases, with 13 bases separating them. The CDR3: CATSRHQYSDEQFF. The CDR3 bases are TGTGCCACCAGCAGACATCAATACTCGGATGAGCAGTTCTTC.